The 30 T cell receptor beta chains presented below share a single source sample, sequenced in a study of Ad26.COV2.S vaccination and SARS-CoV-2 variants. TCRdb keeps only in-frame clones here, not all; method: immunoSEQ multiplex PCR. This table has about 410,000 clones, about nine tenths appearing once. Documented treatment: roughly 18 received Ad26.COV2.S at low or high dose, single or two shots; about 5 received placebo; per-sample allocation not given. Material that was analyzed had been drawn on day 63 after the first vaccine or placebo injection. The sample in question was peripheral blood, obtained in a trial of Ad26.COV2.S vaccine versus placebo. Receptors were obtained from a person between 18 and 59 years old who received the Ad26.COV2.S COVID-19 vaccine or a placebo.

Here the CDR3 reads CASSQDWSREKLFF. The CDR3 coding sequence is TGTGCCAGCAGCCAAGATTGGTCCCGAGAAAAACTGTTTTTT. The rearrangement links TRBV3-1 (or the pseudogene TRBV3-2) to TRBJ1-4; D not certain. This CDR3 has 14 residues. Trimming took 0 bases from V and 8 from J, leaving 10 bases between them. In germline, CDR1 is LGHDT, CDR2 YNNKEL (reference sequence).

The chain is built from TRBV11-3 and TRBJ2-7, with 9 positions matching TRBD2. The CDR3 loop spans 17 amino acids. Germline trimming cut 1 base from V and 2 bases from J; bases unmatched to any gene: 9. Germline V lookup: CDR1 SGHNT, CDR2 YENEEA. The CDR3 is CASSLVTATSGTYEQYF. The CDR3, as DNA: TGTGCCAGCAGCTTAGTAACGGCGACTAGCGGCACCTACGAGCAGTACTTC.

The rearrangement links TRBV27 to TRBJ2-5; 8 bases are a match to TRBD2. Germline CDR1 and CDR2: MNHEY and SMNVEV (reference sequence). Trimming took 3 bases from V and 5 from J; bases not matched to a gene: 2. The CDR3 runs 13 residues. The CDR3 sequence is CASSFGRGETQYF. The DNA for the CDR3 is TGTGCCAGCAGTTTCGGGAGGGGGGAGACCCAGTACTTC.

The chain has TRBV19 and TRBJ2-2, with no clear D. This CDR3 has 16 amino acids. Trimming took 5 bases from V and 0 from J, leaving 13 bases between them. The germline V gene encodes CDR1 LNHDA and CDR2 SQIVND (reference sequence). DNA of the CDR3: TGTGCCAGTAGTCCCCTAGGACCGACGAACACCGGGGAGCTGTTTTTT. This gives the protein CASSPLGPTNTGELFF.

V and J are TRBV18 and TRBJ2-5; 7 nucleotides match TRBD1. Per the germline V gene, CDR1 is KGHSH and CDR2 is LQKENI. V lost 1 base and J lost 1; bases outside the gene matches: 3. This CDR3 is 15 amino acids long. In DNA form, the CDR3 reads TGTGCCAGCTCACCACTTGGGACAGTCCAAGAGACCCAGTACTTC. Protein: CASSPLGTVQETQYF.

This chain joins TRBV11-2 and TRBJ2-3; D unresolved. Germline CDR1 reads SGHAT; CDR2 reads FQNNGV. The V gene lost 7 bases and the J gene lost 7 bases, with 18 bases spanning the gap. The CDR3 has 14 residues. The CDR3 coding sequence is TGTGCCAGCACCTCCGAAGGAGCCAGCAATACGCAGTATTTT. Translating it yields CASTSEGASNTQYF.

This clone has a handful of counts. This sequence joins TRBV7-9 and TRBJ1-6; 11 bases align to TRBD1. CDR1 and CDR2 (germline): SEHNR, FQNEAQ (reference sequence). There are 14 residues in the CDR3. Losses at the gene ends were 5 bases for V and 13 bases for J; bases not matched to a gene: 7. The CDR3 here is CASSPGQGAGPLHF. Written as DNA, the CDR3 is TGTGCCAGCAGCCCAGGACAGGGGGCAGGTCCCCTCCACTTT.

J is TRBJ2-7 and V is TRBV6-5; 7 bases line up with TRBD1. Looked up from germline, CDR1 is MNHEY and CDR2 is SVGAGI. The CDR3 spans 12 residues. V lost 8 bases, J lost 4 bases, and 5 bases stayed unmatched. The CDR3 protein is CASRTGAYEQYF. CDR3 nucleotides: TGTGCCAGCCGGACAGGAGCTTACGAGCAGTACTTC.

The count of this clone is one. The V gene is TRBV28, the J gene TRBJ1-1; 9 bases are a match to TRBD1. This CDR3 is 15 amino acids long. J was trimmed by 2 bases and V by 5 bases; bases with no gene match: 6. CDR1 and CDR2 (germline): MDHEN, SYDVKM. CDR3 nucleotide sequence: TGTGCCAGCAGTCCGCGGACAGGGGCTAACACTGAAGCTTTCTTT. Translation: CASSPRTGANTEAFF.

This clone was seen at least ten times. The V gene is TRBV12-3 or TRBV12-4, the J gene TRBJ1-1; possibly TRBD1 for D (6 bases). The length of the CDR3 is 13 residues. Deletions cut 2 bases from V and 11 bases from J, with 15 bases between. The CDR3 DNA reads TGTGCCAGCAGTTTATTGCGGGGGGCGCGGGCTTTCTTT. Residues: CASSLLRGARAFF.

The chain combines TRBV30 with TRBJ1-1, with a weak D call TRBD1 (5 bases). V was pared by 0 bases and J by 1 base, with 12 bases between. Looked up from germline, CDR1 is GTSNPN and CDR2 is SVGIG (reference sequence). The CDR3 totals 15 residues. The CDR3 coding sequence is TGTGCCTGGAGTGTACCTGGGGCTCCGAACACTGAAGCTTTCTTT. This sequence encodes CAWSVPGAPNTEAFF.

The chain employs TRBV9 and TRBJ2-5, with D unresolved. The CDR3 runs to 14 residues. The ends were cut back, 5 bases at V and 4 bases at J, with 15 bases in the middle. The germline gives CDR1 SGDLS, CDR2 YYNGEE. CDR3 DNA sequence: TGTGCCAGCAGTAAAACCCTCGGTGCAGAGACCCAGTACTTC. Translation: CASSKTLGAETQYF.

CDR3 bases: TGTGCCAGCAGAGTTTATAATTCACCCCTCCACTTT. Protein sequence: CASRVYNSPLHF. The chain carries TRBV28 and TRBJ1-6, with D hard to call. V was trimmed by 6 bases and J by 4 bases, leaving 4 bases between them. Germline CDR1 and CDR2: MDHEN and SYDVKM. The CDR3 runs 12 residues.

The rearrangement uses TRBV2 and TRBJ2-3; 13 nucleotides line up with TRBD2. J lost 4 bases, V lost 7 bases, and 5 bases had no gene match. The CDR3 totals 15 residues. The germline V gene encodes CDR1 SNHLY and CDR2 FYNNEI. DNA for the CDR3: TGTGCCAGCATCGGACTAGCGGGAGTTCCAGATACGCAGTATTTT. Amino acid sequence: CASIGLAGVPDTQYF.

The chain joins TRBV28 to TRBJ1-1, with no clear D. The V end lost 3 bases, the J end lost 0 bases, and 11 bases lay between the germline ends. The germline gives CDR1 MDHEN, CDR2 SYDVKM. This CDR3 spans 15 amino acids. The CDR3 here is CASSFPLGLNTEAFF. CDR3 DNA sequence: TGTGCCAGCAGTTTCCCCCTCGGTTTGAACACTGAAGCTTTCTTT.

J is TRBJ2-7 and V is TRBV28; D is perhaps TRBD1 (6 bases). The CDR3 sequence is 15 residues long. The germline V and J ends were trimmed by 0 bases and 0 bases, with 9 bases remaining between them. Looked up from germline, CDR1 is MDHEN and CDR2 is SYDVKM. CDR3 DNA: TGTGCCAGCAGTTTATGGGGGGCAAGCTCCTACGAGCAGTACTTC. As protein: CASSLWGASSYEQYF.

The rearrangement joins TRBV10-2 to TRBJ1-5; D is uncertain. The CDR3 spans 14 residues. Germline CDR1 reads WSHSY; CDR2 reads SAAADI. V lost 3 bases and J lost 0, with 6 bases in between. The CDR3 DNA reads TGCGCCAGCAGTGACAGTTATAGCAATCAGCCCCAGCATTTT. Translating it yields CASSDSYSNQPQHF.

The V gene is TRBV5-1, the J gene TRBJ1-2; D unclear. The germline V gene has CDR1 SGHRS and CDR2 YFSETQ. CDR3 size: 14 residues. Trimming shortened V by 3 bases and J by 3 bases, and 12 bases separated the two germline ends. This chain's CDR3 is CASSSLEGDYGYTF. In DNA form, the CDR3 reads TGCGCCAGCAGCTCCCTCGAGGGTGACTATGGCTACACCTTC.

The gene calls are TRBV5-4 and TRBJ2-7, with 11 nucleotides matching TRBD2. The V gene end was trimmed by 5 bases and the J gene end by 1 base; junction bases not matched to a gene: 5. The germline V gene has CDR1 SGHNT and CDR2 YYREEE (reference sequence). The CDR3 has 15 amino acids. This CDR3 reads CASRVAGGPSYEQYF. The CDR3 nucleotides are TGTGCCAGCAGGGTAGCGGGAGGGCCGTCCTACGAGCAGTACTTC.

This rearrangement joins TRBV24-1 to TRBJ1-2, with D maybe TRBD1 (5 bases). From germline, CDR1 is KGHDR and CDR2 SFDVKD. Trimming took 3 bases from V and 4 from J, leaving 11 bases between them. The CDR3 has 14 amino acids. The CDR3 reads CATSDLQEPYGYTF. The CDR3 nucleotides read TGTGCCACCAGTGATCTACAGGAGCCCTATGGCTACACCTTC.

The chain links TRBV19 to TRBJ2-1; 9 nucleotides align to TRBD2. Germline lookup yields CDR1 LNHDA and CDR2 SQIVND (reference sequence). The CDR3 length is 15 residues. J gave up 2 bases and V 5 bases, and 4 bases lay outside the gene matches. CDR3 sequence (DNA): TGTGCCAGTAGTCCGACTAGCGGACCCTACAATGAGCAGTTCTTC. This gives the protein CASSPTSGPYNEQFF.

This clone has only a few counts. This rearrangement joins TRBV7-3 to TRBJ2-1; 7 nucleotides line up with TRBD2. The V gene's germline CDR1 is SGHTA and CDR2 FQGTGA. V lost 5 bases, J lost 9 bases, and 13 bases stayed unmatched. This CDR3 contains 15 residues. This CDR3 reads CASSQTSARGGEQFF. In DNA, the CDR3 is TGTGCCAGCAGCCAAACTAGCGCCAGAGGTGGTGAGCAGTTCTTC.

This clone was detected only once. The chain joins TRBV5-4 to TRBJ2-2; TRBD1 matches at 8 bases. V was pared by 4 bases and J by 3 bases, with 8 bases of the junction left unmatched. From germline, CDR1 is SGHNT and CDR2 YYREEE (reference sequence). The CDR3 is made up of 16 amino acids. The CDR3 DNA reads TGTGCCAGCAGCAACATGGCACAGGGGGACACCGGGGAGCTGTTTTTT. It translates to CASSNMAQGDTGELFF.

J is TRBJ2-5 and V is TRBV6-1; D is undetermined. This CDR3 is built from 13 residues. The germline V gene has CDR1 MNHNS and CDR2 SASEGT. Between the trimmed V and J ends, which lost 3 bases and 1 base, there was a span of 6 bases. CDR3 residues: CASSDGFQETQYF. For the CDR3, the DNA is TGTGCCAGCAGTGATGGCTTCCAAGAGACCCAGTACTTC.

V is TRBV27 and J is TRBJ1-5; D is unclear. The germline V gene encodes CDR1 MNHEY and CDR2 SMNVEV (reference sequence). This CDR3 spans 14 amino acids. V lost 2 bases and J 4 bases, leaving 9 bases between the germline ends. CDR3 bases: TGTGCCAGCAGTTTACGGCCTAGTAATCAGCCCCAGCATTTT. Its protein product is CASSLRPSNQPQHF.

V gene TRBV2 combines with J gene TRBJ2-1; 8 bases match TRBD1. Trimming cost V 5 bases and J 4 bases; bases outside gene matches: 13. CDR3 length: 17 amino acids. Germline CDR1 reads SNHLY; CDR2 reads FYNNEI. CDR3 in DNA: TGTGCCAGCAGTTTCCTTGGGGGCAGGGGGCAGTACAATGAGCAGTTCTTC. Amino acids: CASSFLGGRGQYNEQFF.

On this clone: Compared with germline, one end of the junction differs, possibly owing to a read error. V usage is TRBV7-2 and J usage is TRBJ2-1; TRBD2 matches at 10 bases. The CDR3 spans 13 residues. CDR1 is SGHTA, CDR2 FQGNSA, per germline. The CDR3 bases are TGTGCCAGCAGCTTAGAATCAGCTAGCGGGAGCATCTTC. Amino acid sequence: CASSLESASGSIF. Full variable domain (remainder filled in from reference TRBV7-2 and TRBJ2-1): GAGVSQSPSNKVTEKGKDVELRCDPISGHTALYWYRQSLGQGLEFLIYFQGNSAPDKSGLPSDRFSAERTGGSVSTLTIQRTQQEDSAVYLCASSLESASGSIFGPGTRLTVL.

The rearrangement links TRBV28 to TRBJ2-2; D gene uncertain. V gave up 4 bases and J gave up 3 bases, with 9 bases separating them. The CDR3 covers 14 residues. Germline V gene data show CDR1 as MDHEN and CDR2 as SYDVKM. The CDR3 loop is CASSSPPYTGELFF. Here the CDR3 DNA reads TGTGCCAGCAGTTCTCCCCCTTACACCGGGGAGCTGTTTTTT.

The chain has TRBV19 and TRBJ1-1; TRBD1 might be the D (5 bases). V shed 6 bases and J shed 4 bases, with 15 bases lying between them. In germline, CDR1 is LNHDA, CDR2 SQIVND (reference sequence). This CDR3 spans 14 amino acids. The CDR3 DNA sequence: TGTGCCAGTAGCATTCGGGGGACGAGCACTGAAGCTTTCTTT. Protein: CASSIRGTSTEAFF.

The chain links TRBV5-8 to TRBJ2-7, with TRBD2 as a possible D gene (5 bases). Germline V gives CDR1 SGHTS, CDR2 YDEGEE. The length of the CDR3 is 14 residues. Trimming stripped 1 base from V and 2 bases from J, with 10 bases between. The CDR3 region has the DNA TGTGCCAGCAGCTTGCGGGGTGGCCCCTACGAGCAGTACTTC. Its protein product is CASSLRGGPYEQYF.